This entry features one T cell receptor (beta chain) sequence. Its antigen is not identified. TCRdb reanalysed the 5' RACE reads using MiXCR and keeps one entry per CDR3 protein. The sample yields hundreds of thousands of distinct CDR3 sequences, around 26% seen once. Germline V gives CDR1 ENHRY, CDR2 SYGVKD. The CDR3 is 18 residues long. The trim removed 3 bases at V and 4 bases at J, leaving 10 bases unmatched. The sample originates from a study of CD8 T cells in ankylosing spondylitis. Overall study results and limits: Apparently characteristic of ankylosing spondylitis blood was a TCR beta motif (roughly 8 highly homologous variants). In reactive arthritis synovial fluid and blood, some motif variants had been reported before.

The clonotype was recovered from a male donor with ankylosing spondylitis. Material for sequencing was blood, either unsorted or a sorted T cell fraction (not recorded which). This chain links TRBV10-3 with TRBJ2-2; TRBD2 aligns across 11 bases. Here the CDR3 DNA reads TGTGCCATCAGTGACGGGCGACCTGGACTAGCGGGCACCGGGGAGCTGTTTTTT. Translated: CAISDGRPGLAGTGELFF.